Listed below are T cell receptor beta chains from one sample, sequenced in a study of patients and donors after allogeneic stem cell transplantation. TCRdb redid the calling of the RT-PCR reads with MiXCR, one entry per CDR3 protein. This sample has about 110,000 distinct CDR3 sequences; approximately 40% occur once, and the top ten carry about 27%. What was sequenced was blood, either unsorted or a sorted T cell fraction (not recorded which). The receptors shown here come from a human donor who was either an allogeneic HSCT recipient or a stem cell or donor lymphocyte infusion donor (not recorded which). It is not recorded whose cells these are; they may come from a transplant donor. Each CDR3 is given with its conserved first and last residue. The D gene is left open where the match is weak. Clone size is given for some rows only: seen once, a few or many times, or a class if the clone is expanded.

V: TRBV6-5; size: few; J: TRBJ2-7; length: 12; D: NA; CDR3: CASSGAAYEQYF; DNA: TGTGCCAGCTCAGGGGCGGCCTACGAGCAGTACTTC
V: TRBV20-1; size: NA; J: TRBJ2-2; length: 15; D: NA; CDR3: CSASRQVGGSGELFF; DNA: TGCAGTGCTAGTAGACAGGTTGGGGGTTCCGGGGAGCTGTTTTTT
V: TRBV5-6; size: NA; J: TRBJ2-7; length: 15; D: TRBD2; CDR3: CASSSSGRAFYEQYF; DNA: TGTGCCAGCAGCTCAAGCGGGAGGGCCTTCTACGAGCAGTACTTC
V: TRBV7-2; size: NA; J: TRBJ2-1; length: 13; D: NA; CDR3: CASTLGNYNEQFF; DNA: TGTGCCAGCACCCTTGGGAATTACAATGAGCAGTTCTTC
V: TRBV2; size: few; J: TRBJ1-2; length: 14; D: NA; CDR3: CASRADARVYGYTF; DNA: TGTGCCAGCAGAGCAGACGCGCGGGTCTATGGCTACACCTTC
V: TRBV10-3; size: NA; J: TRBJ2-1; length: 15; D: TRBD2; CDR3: CAIRPGTSVYNEQFF; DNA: TGTGCCATCAGGCCCGGGACTAGCGTTTACAATGAGCAGTTCTTC
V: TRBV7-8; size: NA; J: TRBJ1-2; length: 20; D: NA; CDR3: CASSLEGWTSRATFNYGYTF; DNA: TGTGCCAGCAGCTTAGAGGGTTGGACCAGTCGCGCCACATTTAACTATGGCTACACCTTC
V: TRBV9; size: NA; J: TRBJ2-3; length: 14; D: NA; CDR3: CASSVPPSADTQYF; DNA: TGTGCCAGCAGCGTACCGCCTAGTGCAGATACGCAGTATTTT
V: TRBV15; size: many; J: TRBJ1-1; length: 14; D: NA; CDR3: CATSNGAENTEAFF; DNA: TGTGCCACCAGCAACGGGGCAGAGAACACTGAAGCTTTCTTT
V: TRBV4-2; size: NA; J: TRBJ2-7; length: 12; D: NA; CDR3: CASSRPGSEQYF; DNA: TGTGCCAGCAGCCGACCGGGGAGCGAGCAGTACTTC
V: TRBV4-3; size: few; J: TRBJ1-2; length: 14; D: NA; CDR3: CASSREQGRDGYTF; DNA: TGCGCCAGCAGCCGAGAACAGGGCCGGGATGGCTACACCTTC
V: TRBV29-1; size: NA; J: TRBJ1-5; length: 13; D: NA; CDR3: CSVGWGEGGPQHF; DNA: TGCAGCGTTGGGTGGGGCGAAGGGGGGCCCCAGCATTTT